This T cell receptor beta chain was sequenced for a study of T cells in Graves' hyperthyroidism and ophthalmopathy. The wider study: Initial diagnosis, before any treatment, was when peripheral blood was collected. Regarding the study as a whole: Most clonotypes expanded in the thyroid (above 0.001) were also present in blood.

V lost 4 bases to trimming and J lost 0 bases; unmatched junction nucleotides: 13. CDR1 and CDR2 (germline): SNHLY, FYNNEI. This CDR3 has 18 amino acids. RNA transcripts were the template for amplifying TCR beta CDR3 regions. The HTBI primer set was used in a first-round RT-PCR of the TCR CDR3. TCRdb reprocessed the multiplex PCR reads via MiXCR and lists one record per CDR3 protein. This table holds about 520,000 distinct CDR3 sequences, roughly a quarter found once. The study based diagnoses on clinical symptoms, serum thyroxine and TRAb, thyroid ultrasound and orbital computed tomography. Comment on this clonotype: The antigen is not known.

This clonotype was sampled from a woman aged 25 to 39 with Graves' ophthalmopathy. This chain joins TRBV2 and TRBJ2-5, with 8 bases that match TRBD2. Source material: blood. The CDR3 is CASSGARGGPINQETQYF. CDR3 sequence (DNA): TGTGCCAGCAGTGGGGCACGGGGGGGCCCGATAAACCAAGAGACCCAGTACTTC.